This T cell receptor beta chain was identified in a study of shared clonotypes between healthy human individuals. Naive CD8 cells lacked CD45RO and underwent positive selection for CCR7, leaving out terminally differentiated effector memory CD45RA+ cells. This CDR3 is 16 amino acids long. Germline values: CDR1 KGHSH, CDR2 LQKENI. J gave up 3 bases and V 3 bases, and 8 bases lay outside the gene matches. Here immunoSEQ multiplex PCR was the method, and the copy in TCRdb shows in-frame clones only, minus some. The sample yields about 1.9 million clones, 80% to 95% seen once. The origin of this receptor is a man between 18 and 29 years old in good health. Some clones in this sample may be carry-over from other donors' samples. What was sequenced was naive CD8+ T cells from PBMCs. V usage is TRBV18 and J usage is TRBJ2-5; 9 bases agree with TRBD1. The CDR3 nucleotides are TGTGCCAGCTCACCTAGGGACAGGGATTGGAAAGAGACCCAGTACTTC. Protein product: CASSPRDRDWKETQYF.